A single sample is the source of the 10 T cell receptor beta chains below, sequenced in a study of blood T cell repertoires in COVID-19. Clones were read by immunoSEQ multiplex PCR, and TCRdb kept only the in-frame ones, dropping some. The table lists about 480,000 clones, around 87% of them singletons. Sequenced input: PBMCs or T cells enriched from blood (not recorded which). These receptors were taken from a woman in her 40s who had recovered from COVID-19.

V and J are TRBV11-2 and TRBJ2-1; possible D gene TRBD2, 5 bases. The germline CDR1 and CDR2 sequences are SGHAT and FQNNGV. This CDR3 has 16 amino acids. V was cut by 5 bases and J by 0 bases, with 14 bases left in between. For the CDR3, the DNA is TGTGCCAGCAGCCCGAGAGGGTTGAGCTCCTACAATGAGCAGTTCTTC. Translation: CASSPRGLSSYNEQFF.

The V and J genes are TRBV10-3 and TRBJ2-7, with TRBD2 as a possible D gene (6 bases). From germline, CDR1 is ENHRY and CDR2 SYGVKD. The CDR3 is 17 residues long. The V gene lost 0 bases and the J gene lost 2 bases, with 17 bases spanning the gap. This chain's CDR3 is CAISESRRGSRPYEQYF. Written as DNA, the CDR3 is TGTGCCATCAGTGAGTCGCGGCGGGGCAGTAGACCCTACGAGCAGTACTTC.

This sequence joins TRBV5-6 and TRBJ1-2; D is unresolved. Germline V gene data show CDR1 as SGHDT and CDR2 as YYEEEE. V dropped 0 bases and J dropped 5 bases, with 8 bases sitting between them. The CDR3 contains 13 residues. CDR3 sequence: CASSLAAAYGYTF. CDR3 DNA sequence: TGTGCCAGCAGCTTGGCGGCGGCGTATGGCTACACCTTC.

The chain joins TRBV23-1 to TRBJ2-7, with D perhaps TRBD2 (6 bases). TRBV23-1 is assigned to the ORF class and has an uncertain function. The CDR3 has 15 amino acids. V was pared by 7 bases and J by 4 bases, with 20 bases between. The chain's CDR3 is CASTSRGLMGYEQYF. Written as DNA, the CDR3 is TGCGCCAGCACCTCGCGGGGCCTAATGGGGTACGAGCAGTACTTC.

V usage is TRBV27 and J usage is TRBJ2-3; 12 bases line up with TRBD2. Germline CDR1 reads MNHEY; CDR2 reads SMNVEV (reference sequence). V trimming: 6 bases; J trimming: 3 bases; junction bases outside the gene matches: 7. The CDR3 runs to 16 residues. CDR3 DNA sequence: TGTGCCAGCAGCCGACTAGCGGGAGCAATAACAGATACGCAGTATTTT. Its protein is CASSRLAGAITDTQYF.

This clone has just one count. Other DNA sequences within the sample encode an identical CDR3. The rearrangement links TRBV10-2 to TRBJ2-5; 10 bases agree with TRBD2. Germline V gene data show CDR1 as WSHSY and CDR2 as SAAADI. This CDR3 is built from 14 residues. The J segment lost 5 bases and the V segment lost 2 bases, leaving 2 bases of the junction unmatched. The CDR3 region has the DNA TGCGCCAGCAGTGAGAGCGGGAGGGGGGAGACCCAGTACTTC. Its protein product is CASSESGRGETQYF.

V is TRBV19 and J is TRBJ1-1, with TRBD1 matching 9 bases. CDR3 size: 14 residues. The V segment lost 4 bases and the J segment 1 base; nucleotides outside the gene matches: 1. Germline lookup yields CDR1 LNHDA and CDR2 SQIVND (reference sequence). This chain's CDR3 is CASSNRGRNTEAFF. The CDR3, as DNA: TGTGCCAGTAGTAACAGGGGGCGGAACACTGAAGCTTTCTTT.

This chain uses TRBV4-3 with TRBJ2-6; D may be TRBD1 (6 bases). Germline lookup yields CDR1 LGHNA and CDR2 YSLEER. The V and J ends lost 2 bases and 0 bases respectively, with 14 bases between them. The CDR3 runs to 18 residues. CDR3 nucleotide sequence: TGCGCCAGCAGCCAACGGTTGGGACAACGCTCTGGGGCCAACGTCCTGACTTTC. Amino acids: CASSQRLGQRSGANVLTF.

This sequence joins TRBV5-1 and TRBJ1-2; 7 bases agree with TRBD1. The junction had 5 bases not matched to a gene; V was cut back by 5 bases and J by 1 base. CDR1 and CDR2 from the germline V gene are SGHRS and YFSETQ. The CDR3 has 14 amino acids. In DNA, the CDR3 is TGCGCCAGCAGACAAGGGGGCGATAACTATGGCTACACCTTC. Its translation: CASRQGGDNYGYTF. The full variable domain, in which reference TRBV5-1 and TRBJ1-2 provide the parts outside the CDR3, is KAGVTQTPRYLIKTRGQQVTLSCSPISGHRSVSWYQQTPGQGLQFLFEYFSETQRNKGNFPGRFSGRQFSNSRSEMNVSTLELGDSALYLCASRQGGDNYGYTFGSGTRLTVV.

Turning to this clone: Other DNA sequences within the sample encode an identical CDR3. The gene calls are TRBV12-3 or TRBV12-4 and TRBJ1-3; 7 nucleotides match TRBD1. The J segment lost 4 bases and the V segment lost 3 bases, leaving 0 bases of the junction unmatched. This CDR3 is built from 13 residues. CDR3 loop: CASSLGQGNTIYF. The DNA for the CDR3 is TGTGCCAGCAGTTTGGGACAGGGAAACACCATATATTTT.